The clone carrying this T cell receptor beta chain came up a few times. The assay was immunoSEQ multiplex PCR, and TCRdb's table has in-frame clones only and misses some. Of some 220,000 clones detected, 84% appear once; the ten largest clones hold under 5%. The data originate from a study of blood T cell repertoires in COVID-19. Trimming took off 1 base at V and 8 bases at J, with 18 bases between the two ends. Germline V gene data show CDR1 as SGHRS and CDR2 as YFSETQ. This CDR3 is 15 amino acids long. Sequencing was carried out using peripheral blood. The chain carries TRBV5-1 and TRBJ1-1, with D possibly being TRBD1 (6 bases). This clonotype was sampled from a middle-aged man with acute or convalescent COVID-19. This CDR3 reads CASSLYTTGPIEAFF. The CDR3, as DNA: TGCGCCAGCAGCTTGTACACGACAGGCCCAATAGAAGCTTTCTTT.